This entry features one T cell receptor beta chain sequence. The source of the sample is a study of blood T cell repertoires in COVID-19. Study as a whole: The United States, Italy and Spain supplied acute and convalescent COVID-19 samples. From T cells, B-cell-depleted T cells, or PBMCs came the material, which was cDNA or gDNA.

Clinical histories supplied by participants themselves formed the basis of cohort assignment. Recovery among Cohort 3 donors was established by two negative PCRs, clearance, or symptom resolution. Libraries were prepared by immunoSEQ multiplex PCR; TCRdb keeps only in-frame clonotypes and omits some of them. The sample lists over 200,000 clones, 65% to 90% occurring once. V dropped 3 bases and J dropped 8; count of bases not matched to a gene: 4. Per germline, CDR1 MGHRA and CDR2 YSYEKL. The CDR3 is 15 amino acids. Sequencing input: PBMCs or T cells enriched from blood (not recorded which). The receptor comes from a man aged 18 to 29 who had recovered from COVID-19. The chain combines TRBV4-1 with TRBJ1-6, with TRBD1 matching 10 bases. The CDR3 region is CASSQRDRGDSPLHF. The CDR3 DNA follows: TGCGCCAGCAGCCAGCGGGACAGGGGTGATTCACCCCTCCACTTT.